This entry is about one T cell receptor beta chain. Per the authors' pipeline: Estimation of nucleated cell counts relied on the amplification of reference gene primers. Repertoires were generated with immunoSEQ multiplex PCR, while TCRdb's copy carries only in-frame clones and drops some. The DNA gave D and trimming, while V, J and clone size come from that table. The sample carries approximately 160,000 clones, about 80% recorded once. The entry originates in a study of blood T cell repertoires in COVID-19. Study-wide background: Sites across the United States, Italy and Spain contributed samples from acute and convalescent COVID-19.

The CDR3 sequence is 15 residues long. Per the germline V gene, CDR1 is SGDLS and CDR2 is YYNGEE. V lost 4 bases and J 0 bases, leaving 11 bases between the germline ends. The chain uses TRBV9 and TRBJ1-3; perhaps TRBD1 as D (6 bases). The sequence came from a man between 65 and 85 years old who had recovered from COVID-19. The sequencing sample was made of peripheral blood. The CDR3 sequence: CASSTGLSSGNTIYF. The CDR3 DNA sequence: TGTGCCAGCAGCACAGGGTTAAGCTCTGGAAACACCATATATTTT.